This T cell receptor (beta chain) was identified during a study of T cells in Graves' hyperthyroidism and ophthalmopathy. The CDR3 contains 14 residues. Trimming stripped 0 bases from V and 2 bases from J, with 8 bases between. The V gene's germline CDR1 is MNHEY and CDR2 SVGAGI. The source material, RNA transcripts, was used to amplify TCR beta CDR3 regions. A first-round RT-PCR of the TCR CDR3 used the HTBI primer set. TCRdb re-analysed the multiplex PCR reads in MiXCR, keeping a single row per CDR3 protein. The sample contains over 650,000 distinct CDR3 sequences, over 15% of which appear only once. General study findings and limits: Ophthalmopathy cases were set apart from stable hyperthyroidism by a 13 V-J model.

Criteria for exclusion of patients were uncontrolled infection, other autoimmune disease, pregnancy or lactation. Using approximately 10 ml of fresh peripheral blood, PBMCs were prepared. This clonotype was seen many times. Antigen specificity is unknown. The sequencing sample was made of blood. This receptor was identified in a man aged 18-30 years with Graves' hyperthyroidism. This chain connects TRBV6-5 to TRBJ2-7; D could derive from TRBD1 or TRBD2 (5 bases each). The CDR3 loop reads CASSYSGDPYEQYF. The CDR3 DNA is TGTGCCAGCAGTTACTCGGGGGACCCCTACGAGCAGTACTTC.